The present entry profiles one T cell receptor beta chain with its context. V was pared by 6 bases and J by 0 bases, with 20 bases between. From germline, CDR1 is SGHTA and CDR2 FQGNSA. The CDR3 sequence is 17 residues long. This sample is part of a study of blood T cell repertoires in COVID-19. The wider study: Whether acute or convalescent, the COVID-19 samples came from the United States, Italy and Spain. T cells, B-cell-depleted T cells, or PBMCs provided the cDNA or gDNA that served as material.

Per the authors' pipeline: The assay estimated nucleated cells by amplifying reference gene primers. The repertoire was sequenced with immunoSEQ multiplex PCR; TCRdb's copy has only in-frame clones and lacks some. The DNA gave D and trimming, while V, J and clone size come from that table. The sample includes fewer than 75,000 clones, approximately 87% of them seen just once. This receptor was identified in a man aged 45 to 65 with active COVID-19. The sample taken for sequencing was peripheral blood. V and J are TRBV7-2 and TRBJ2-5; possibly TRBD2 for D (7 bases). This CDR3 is CASSPGGAGADQETQYF. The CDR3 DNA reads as TGTGCCAGCAGTCCTGGGGGTGCGGGGGCGGACCAAGAGACCCAGTACTTC. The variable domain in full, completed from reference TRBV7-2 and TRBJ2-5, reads GAGVSQSPSNKVTEKGKDVELRCDPISGHTALYWYRQSLGQGLEFLIYFQGNSAPDKSGLPSDRFSAERTGGSVSTLTIQRTQQEDSAVYLCASSPGGAGADQETQYFGPGTRLLVL.